The T cell receptor (beta chain) described here comes from a study of blood T cell repertoires in COVID-19. Study in general: The origin of the acute and convalescent COVID-19 samples was the United States, Italy and Spain. From T cells, B-cell-depleted T cells, or PBMCs came the material, which was cDNA or gDNA.

Original processing notes: Amplifying reference gene primers gave estimates of nucleated cell counts. Sequencing used immunoSEQ multiplex PCR; TCRdb keeps in-frame clones, though not all of them. V and J calls and clone size are those listed in that table; D and trimming were worked out from the DNA. The table lists roughly 140,000 clones, about 82% of them singletons. Trimming removed 1 base from V and 1 base from J; junction bases left unmatched: 6. This CDR3 is built from 17 residues. Germline V gene lookup returns CDR1 MDHEN and CDR2 SYDVKM. The chain links TRBV28 to TRBJ1-1; 10 nucleotides match TRBD1. This TCR came from a woman aged 35 to 49 with active or convalescent COVID-19. The sequenced sample was peripheral blood. The CDR3 loop is CASSLYGTGVRNTEAFF. The CDR3 coding sequence is TGTGCCAGCAGTTTATATGGGACAGGGGTTCGGAACACTGAAGCTTTCTTT.